Listed below are T cell receptor beta chains from one sample, sequenced in a study of T cell responses to AZD1222 COVID-19 vaccine. Libraries were prepared by immunoSEQ multiplex PCR; TCRdb keeps only in-frame clonotypes and omits some of them. The profile covers around 160,000 clones, with 85% to 95% appearing a single time and 5.1% taken by the ten largest. Sequences were derived from peripheral blood, sampled 28 days after the second AZD1222 dose. The receptors come from an adult who received the AZD1222 COVID-19 vaccine. Both conserved end residues are part of each CDR3. The order of the fields is D gene, V gene, J gene, clone size, CDR3 protein, CDR3 DNA. The D gene is left open where the match is weak. Size is stated for part of the rows, as once, few or many counts, or as a class when the clone is expanded.

TRBD2	TRBV4-2	TRBJ2-1	-	CASSQDPSGRADEQFF	TGTGCCAGCAGCCAAGATCCCAGCGGGAGGGCCGATGAGCAGTTCTTC
TRBD2	TRBV10-2	TRBJ2-7	-	CASSELAARDHEQYF	TGCGCCAGCAGTGAGCTAGCGGCCAGGGACCACGAGCAGTACTTC
-	TRBV2	TRBJ2-1	-	CASRALWGNEQFF	TGTGCCAGCAGGGCGCTATGGGGCAATGAGCAGTTCTTC
-	TRBV11-2	TRBJ2-1	-	CASTRTNEQFF	TGTGCCAGCACCCGGACCAATGAGCAGTTCTTC
TRBD2	TRBV7-9	TRBJ2-7	-	CASSGVAGRHEQYF	TGTGCCAGCAGCGGAGTAGCGGGAAGACACGAGCAGTACTTC
TRBD1	TRBV7-9	TRBJ2-5	-	CASRRQGADETQYF	TGTGCCAGCAGACGACAGGGGGCAGATGAGACCCAGTACTTC
-	TRBV7-2	TRBJ1-6	-	CASSPHLNSPLHF	TGTGCCAGCAGCCCGCACTTGAATTCACCCCTCCACTTT
-	TRBV30	TRBJ2-7	-	CAWSASSEQYF	TGTGCCTGGAGTGCTAGTAGCGAGCAGTACTTC
-	TRBV4-2	TRBJ1-2	-	CASSQDPGGNYGYTF	TGTGCCAGCAGCCAAGATCCGGGGGGAAACTATGGCTACACCTTC
-	TRBV10-3	TRBJ2-7	-	CAISERESDEQYF	TGTGCCATCAGTGAGCGGGAGTCCGACGAGCAGTACTTC
-	TRBV7-8	TRBJ1-1	-	CASSPERGSTEAFF	TGTGCCAGCAGCCCGGAGAGGGGAAGCACTGAAGCTTTCTTT
-	TRBV30	TRBJ2-1	-	CAWSLDSSYNEQFF	TGTGCCTGGAGCTTGGATAGTTCCTACAATGAGCAGTTCTTC
-	TRBV5-5	TRBJ1-5	-	CASSLVGIQNWPQHF	TGTGCCAGCAGCTTGGTAGGGATCCAAAATTGGCCCCAGCATTTT
-	TRBV18	TRBJ2-1	-	CASSPPVDSSYNEQFF	TGTGCCAGCTCACCACCCGTGGATAGCTCCTACAATGAGCAGTTCTTC
TRBD2	TRBV19	TRBJ2-2	-	CASSNRGLAGNTGELFF	TGTGCCAGTAGTAACCGGGGACTAGCGGGAAACACCGGGGAGCTGTTTTTT
-	TRBV29-1	TRBJ1-1	-	CSVGGGENTEAFF	TGCAGCGTTGGGGGGGGAGAGAACACTGAAGCTTTCTTT
-	TRBV28	TRBJ2-3	-	CASSLLVSTDTQYF	TGTGCCAGCAGTTTATTGGTTAGCACAGATACGCAGTATTTT
-	TRBV6-5	TRBJ1-1	-	CASSGAINGRTEAFF	TGTGCCAGCAGCGGCGCGATTAACGGGAGAACTGAAGCTTTCTTT
-	TRBV19	TRBJ1-2	-	CASRGLVYGYTF	TGTGCCAGTAGGGGACTTGTCTATGGCTACACCTTC
TRBD1	TRBV14	TRBJ1-4	-	CASSRDSRGEKLFF	TGTGCCAGCAGCCGGGACAGCCGGGGGGAAAAACTGTTTTTT
-	TRBV28	TRBJ2-7	-	CASSLRGLSSYEQYF	TGTGCCAGCAGTCTCAGGGGCCTCAGCTCCTACGAGCAGTACTTC
-	TRBV2	TRBJ1-4	once	CASALDGTNEKLFF	TGTGCCAGCGCACTGGACGGGACTAATGAAAAACTGTTTTTT
TRBD2	TRBV6-2/TRBV6-3	TRBJ2-3	-	CASSYPASGPYTDTQYF	TGTGCCAGCAGTTATCCTGCTAGCGGGCCCTACACAGATACGCAGTATTTT
-	TRBV7-2	TRBJ2-2	-	CASSLVRGGGELFF	TGTGCCAGCAGCTTAGTTCGGGGAGGCGGGGAGCTGTTTTTT
TRBD1	TRBV20-1	TRBJ2-7	once	CSGATGTEQYF	TGCAGTGGAGCGACAGGGACCGAGCAGTACTTC
-	TRBV28	TRBJ2-2	-	CASTPGGRVDTGELFF	TGTGCCAGCACCCCCGGGGGTAGGGTTGACACCGGGGAGCTGTTTTTT
-	TRBV19	TRBJ2-1	once	CASSMVLISSYSSYNEQFF	TGTGCCAGTAGTATGGTCCTAATCTCGTCTTACAGCTCCTACAATGAGCAGTTCTTC
TRBD2	TRBV6-2/TRBV6-3	TRBJ2-1	-	CASSSGLAGGPPYYNEQFF	TGTGCCAGCAGTTCCGGACTAGCGGGAGGGCCCCCCTATTACAATGAGCAGTTCTTC
-	TRBV2	TRBJ1-5	-	CASSGTANQPQHF	TGTGCCAGCAGTGGGACAGCTAATCAGCCCCAGCATTTT
-	TRBV28	TRBJ1-2	once	CASKGPGLIRVDYGYTF	TGTGCCAGCAAAGGCCCCGGACTCATCCGCGTCGACTATGGCTACACCTTC
-	TRBV4-3	TRBJ2-6	-	CASSQSLATAGANVLTF	TGCGCCAGCAGCCAATCACTTGCCACCGCTGGGGCCAACGTCCTGACTTTC
-	TRBV5-1	TRBJ2-2	-	CASSRTSPTSPNTGELFF	TGCGCCAGCAGTAGGACTTCTCCCACTAGTCCGAACACCGGGGAGCTGTTTTTT
-	TRBV27	TRBJ2-1	-	CASKGGRNNEQFF	TGTGCCAGCAAGGGTGGCAGGAACAATGAGCAGTTCTTC
-	TRBV2	TRBJ1-2	-	CASSEMGGKGADYGYTF	TGTGCCAGCAGCGAAATGGGGGGTAAGGGAGCCGACTATGGCTACACCTTC
TRBD2	TRBV11-2	TRBJ2-7	-	CASSSLAGEAYEQYF	TGTGCCAGCAGCTCCTTAGCGGGAGAGGCTTACGAGCAGTACTTC
-	TRBV28	TRBJ2-2	-	CASSTTYRGELFF	TGTGCCAGCAGTACAACATACAGGGGGGAGCTGTTTTTT
TRBD1	TRBV7-9	TRBJ2-7	once	CASSPRQGALHEQYF	TGTGCCAGCAGCCCCAGGCAGGGGGCCCTCCACGAGCAGTACTTC
-	TRBV19	TRBJ2-3	-	CASSPRHYSGDTQYF	TGTGCCAGTAGTCCCCGACACTACAGCGGGGATACGCAGTATTTT
-	TRBV4-2	TRBJ2-3	once	CASSQDIRGAGETDTQYF	TGTGCCAGCAGCCAAGATATTAGGGGGGCAGGTGAGACAGATACGCAGTATTTT
-	TRBV11-3	TRBJ2-2	-	CASSLGGSGELFF	TGTGCCAGCAGCTTAGGCGGCAGCGGGGAGCTGTTTTTT
-	TRBV25-1	TRBJ1-1	-	CASSVTAMNTEAFF	TGTGCCAGCAGTGTGACGGCAATGAACACTGAAGCTTTCTTT